Here is one T cell receptor (beta chain) with its context. Its antigen is unknown. This entry belongs to a study of blood T cells in healthy people across ages. General observations from the study: Roughly linear age-related decline in beta diversity appeared, significant by age around 40.

Primers used in a second PCR of roughly 6 to 11 cycles were a sample-barcoded 5' primer and a J-beta primer mix. Researchers report that a template-switch adaptor with 12 random nucleotides tagged each cDNA molecule. TCRdb processed the 5' RACE reads anew with MiXCR; each CDR3 protein has one entry. The table shows about 730,000 distinct CDR3 sequences, with around 46% occurring only once. J gave up 7 bases and V 6 bases, and 10 bases lay outside the gene matches. Looked up from germline, CDR1 is MNHEY and CDR2 is SMNVEV (reference sequence). The CDR3 sequence is 14 residues long. Donation came from healthy Caucasian individuals in Russia who were aged roughly 6 to 95.

Sequenced material: blood. The sequence was obtained from a woman aged 55-75 years in good health. The chain has TRBV27 and TRBJ1-2, with 8 bases fitting TRBD1. CDR3 residues: CASRSYGQGGGYTF. Here the CDR3 DNA reads TGTGCCAGCAGATCCTATGGACAGGGCGGTGGCTACACCTTC.